Each of the 27 T cell receptor beta chains below was sequenced from the same sample in a study of T-cell memory formation after mild COVID-19. TCRdb re-analysed the 5' RACE reads in MiXCR, keeping a single row per CDR3 protein. Here the sample spans 300,000 to 350,000 distinct CDR3 sequences, over 11% being singletons. Source material: PBMCs or a T cell subset sorted from them (not recorded which). The receptor set was obtained from a man aged 18 to 30 who had mild COVID-19 (a few samples of this study predate the infection). Cell type and time point are not known.

This clonotype was observed a handful of times. The rearrangement uses TRBV15 and TRBJ2-7, with D maybe TRBD2 (5 bases). Germline lookup yields CDR1 LNHNV and CDR2 YYDKDF (reference sequence). V shed 3 bases and J shed 3 bases, with 15 bases lying between them. The CDR3 contains 15 residues. The CDR3, as DNA: TGTGCCACCAGCAGGGCGCGGACTGCGGACTACGAGCAGTACTTC. It yields the protein CATSRARTADYEQYF.

The chain links TRBV29-1 to TRBJ2-2; 8 bases are shared with TRBD2. The CDR3 is 12 amino acids. Germline V gene data show CDR1 as SQVTM and CDR2 as ANQGSEA. V was pared by 6 bases and J by 6 bases, with 3 bases of the junction left unmatched. CDR3 bases: TGCAGCGTACCGACTAGCGCCGGGGAGCTGTTTTTT. Amino acids: CSVPTSAGELFF.

The chain couples TRBV5-1 to TRBJ2-7, with D possibly matching TRBD1 (5 bases). V was trimmed by 2 bases and J by 4 bases, leaving 10 bases between them. The CDR3 length is 13 residues. CDR1 and CDR2 from the germline V gene are SGHRS and YFSETQ. The CDR3 sequence is CASSLNAGYEQYF. The CDR3 DNA is TGCGCCAGCAGCTTAAACGCAGGGTACGAGCAGTACTTC.

This clonotype was observed a handful of times. The J gene is TRBJ1-5, the V gene TRBV20-1, with 7 bases matching TRBD1. The junction had 3 bases not matched to a gene; V was cut back by 4 bases and J by 0 bases. The CDR3 contains 14 residues. CDR1 and CDR2 (germline): DFQATT, SNEGSKA (reference sequence). CDR3 DNA sequence: TGCAGTGCTAAGGGACAGAATAGCAATCAGCCCCAGCATTTT. Its translation is CSAKGQNSNQPQHF.

The CDR3 here is CASSRDRGSSEAFF. DNA of the CDR3: TGTGCCAGCAGCAGGGATAGGGGCTCCTCTGAAGCTTTCTTT. J is TRBJ1-1 and V is TRBV2, with TRBD1 as a possible D gene (5 bases). The V end was cut by 6 bases, the J end by 6 bases, with 17 bases between. The CDR3 has 14 amino acids. Germline V gene data show CDR1 as SNHLY and CDR2 as FYNNEI.

The chain carries TRBV25-1 and TRBJ2-3; 10 bases match TRBD1. V shed 3 bases, J shed 4 bases, and the junction held 4 bases outside the gene matches. Germline lookup yields CDR1 MGHDK and CDR2 SYGVNS. This CDR3 spans 15 amino acids. The CDR3 nucleotides read TGTGCCAGCAGTGATGGACAGGGGGTAGCAGATACGCAGTATTTT. Translated, it gives CASSDGQGVADTQYF.

The rearrangement joins TRBV20-1 to TRBJ1-5; D perhaps matches TRBD1 (5 bases). V lost 3 bases, J lost 3 bases, and 12 bases lay in between. The germline CDR1 and CDR2 sequences are DFQATT and SNEGSKA (reference sequence). The CDR3 is made up of 14 amino acids. The chain's CDR3 is CSASLGGVNQPQHF. The CDR3 nucleotides read TGCAGTGCTAGTCTGGGGGGGGTCAATCAGCCCCAGCATTTT.

This clonotype was counted many times. The V call is TRBV7-2, the J call TRBJ2-2; D is unclear. CDR3 length: 15 amino acids. V was pared by 0 bases and J by 2 bases, with 7 bases between. The germline gives CDR1 SGHTA, CDR2 FQGNSA. The CDR3 sequence: CASSLANRNTGELFF. CDR3 coding DNA: TGTGCCAGCAGCTTAGCGAACAGAAACACCGGGGAGCTGTTTTTT. The full variable domain, its missing parts supplied by reference TRBV7-2 and TRBJ2-2, is GAGVSQSPSNKVTEKGKDVELRCDPISGHTALYWYRQSLGQGLEFLIYFQGNSAPDKSGLPSDRFSAERTGGSVSTLTIQRTQQEDSAVYLCASSLANRNTGELFFGEGSRLTVL.

This clonotype was counted a few times. The chain carries TRBV5-1 and TRBJ2-1; no reliable D call. The CDR3 totals 12 residues. Trimming shortened V by 4 bases and J by 9 bases, and 11 bases separated the two germline ends. Germline V gives CDR1 SGHRS, CDR2 YFSETQ. The CDR3 loop is CASSVTGAEQFF. CDR3 coding DNA: TGCGCCAGCAGCGTTACCGGAGCTGAGCAGTTCTTC.

This clonotype has only a few counts. The chain joins TRBV5-4 to TRBJ2-2; possible D gene TRBD2, 7 bases. V lost 5 bases to trimming and J lost 5 bases, with 22 bases between them. Germline CDR1 reads SGHNT; CDR2 reads YYREEE (reference sequence). The CDR3 runs 17 residues. CDR3 residues: CASSWDGGPGGTGELFF. In DNA form, the CDR3 reads TGTGCCAGCAGTTGGGATGGGGGGCCCGGGGGGACCGGGGAGCTGTTTTTT.

This clonotype appeared a few times. The rearrangement links TRBV7-2 to TRBJ1-1; TRBD1 might be the D (5 bases). The V end lost 1 base, the J end lost 4 bases, and 13 bases lay between the germline ends. Per germline, CDR1 SGHTA and CDR2 FQGNSA. The CDR3 is made up of 15 amino acids. CDR3 in amino acids: CASSLDVGGRTEAFF. The CDR3, as DNA: TGTGCCAGCAGCTTAGACGTCGGGGGTCGCACTGAAGCTTTCTTT.

This clonotype was recorded many times. This chain links TRBV4-3 with TRBJ1-2; D gene ambiguous. V was shortened by 0 bases and J by 4 bases, with 12 bases between the two germline ends. The CDR3 runs to 15 residues. Germline V gene lookup returns CDR1 LGHNA and CDR2 YSLEER. CDR3 in DNA: TGCGCCAGCAGCCAAGATCGTCCCGATAGCTATGGCTACACCTTC. Its translation is CASSQDRPDSYGYTF.

This clonotype occurred many times. The chain links TRBV5-1 to TRBJ2-5, with 11 bases that match TRBD2. The CDR3 has 16 residues. Per germline, CDR1 SGHRS and CDR2 YFSETQ. Unmatched junction bases numbered 5, after V lost 2 bases and J lost 2 bases. The CDR3, as DNA: TGCGCCAGCAGCTTCCCGGGACTAGCGGAACAAGAGACCCAGTACTTC. Translating gives CASSFPGLAEQETQYF.

Only a few counts were recorded for this clonotype. The rearrangement uses TRBV27 and TRBJ1-5, with D unclear. CDR1 is MNHEY and CDR2 is SMNVEV in the germline V gene (reference sequence). With 5 bases removed from V and 0 bases from J, the gap between germline ends came to 8 bases. The CDR3 has 14 residues. CDR3 bases: TGTGCCAGCAGTCCCGGGATTAGCAATCAGCCCCAGCATTTT. Its protein product is CASSPGISNQPQHF.

The rearrangement uses TRBV10-3 and TRBJ2-1, with a possible D match to TRBD2 (6 bases). V lost 6 bases to trimming and J lost 5 bases, with 8 bases between them. CDR1 is ENHRY and CDR2 is SYGVKD in the germline V gene. The CDR3 loop spans 12 amino acids. The CDR3 sequence: CAIRLAHNEQFF. DNA for the CDR3: TGTGCCATCAGGCTAGCGCACAATGAGCAGTTCTTC.

The sample holds a few counts of this clonotype. The CDR3 spells CASRPGVGEEQYF. The CDR3 nucleotides are TGTGCCAGCAGACCCGGGGTGGGGGAAGAGCAGTACTTC. The V call is TRBV12-3 or TRBV12-4, the J call TRBJ2-7; either TRBD1 or TRBD2 may supply D (5 bases each). The CDR3 length is 13 residues. Trimming took off 6 bases at V and 7 bases at J, with 16 bases between the two ends.

CDR3 DNA sequence: TGTGCCAGCAGCCGAACCGCCGGGACAGGGATTTACCTGAGGGAGGGCTACACCTTC. Translated, it gives CASSRTAGTGIYLREGYTF. This rearrangement joins TRBV6-5 to TRBJ1-2, with 9 bases fitting TRBD1. V gave up 6 bases and J gave up 8 bases; unmatched junction bases: 25. CDR1 MNHEY and CDR2 SVGAGI come from the germline V gene. This CDR3 contains 19 residues.

A few counts support this clonotype. The gene calls are TRBV30 and TRBJ2-1; D gene ambiguous. Germline-derived CDR1 and CDR2 are GTSNPN and SVGIG (reference sequence). The CDR3 loop spans 11 amino acids. V shed 8 bases and J shed 8 bases, with 13 bases lying between them. CDR3 DNA sequence: TGTGCCATGGTGCTTAGCTATGAGCAGTTCTTC. Encoded protein: CAMVLSYEQFF.

The CDR3 sequence: CATSQGQVYEQYV. The DNA for the CDR3 is TGTGCCACTTCCCAAGGACAGGTATACGAGCAGTACGTC. The chain carries TRBV6-5 and TRBJ2-7; 7 bases agree with TRBD1. V shed 10 bases, J shed 4 bases, and the junction held 10 bases outside the gene matches. The V gene's germline CDR1 is MNHEY and CDR2 SVGAGI. The CDR3 runs 13 residues.

This clonotype showed up many times. The chain recombines TRBV4-3 with TRBJ1-6; TRBD1 might be the D (5 bases). CDR1 LGHNA and CDR2 YSLEER come from the germline V gene. V was trimmed by 0 bases and J by 14 bases, leaving 20 bases between them. CDR3 length: 16 residues. The CDR3 here is CASSQEAGTLGLSLHF. The CDR3 region has the DNA TGCGCCAGCAGCCAAGAAGCCGGGACCTTAGGTCTATCCCTCCACTTT.

This clonotype came up a few times. This chain joins TRBV20-1 and TRBJ2-3; D is unresolved. CDR1 and CDR2 from the germline V gene are DFQATT and SNEGSKA (reference sequence). Trimming pared 0 bases from V and 6 bases from J, leaving 7 bases between. CDR3 size: 12 residues. Here the CDR3 reads CSARDSLDTQYF. CDR3 bases: TGCAGTGCTAGAGATAGCCTGGATACGCAGTATTTT.

Written as DNA, the CDR3 is TGTGCCAGCAGCGTAGTCTATCGCCGGTTTCGCACTGAAGCTTTCTTT. Residues: CASSVVYRRFRTEAFF. V is TRBV9 and J is TRBJ1-1; no reliable D call. CDR1 SGDLS and CDR2 YYNGEE come from the germline V gene. Trimming stripped 0 bases from V and 4 bases from J, with 16 bases between. CDR3 length equals 16 residues.

This clonotype was observed a few times. The chain has TRBV6-5 and TRBJ1-5; 10 positions match TRBD1. The CDR3 is made up of 15 amino acids. Germline trimming cut 4 bases from V and 6 bases from J; bases unmatched to any gene: 6. Germline V lookup: CDR1 MNHEY, CDR2 SVGAGI. CDR3 residues: CASSSRTGGGQPQHF. Written as DNA, the CDR3 is TGTGCCAGCAGTTCCAGGACAGGGGGAGGTCAGCCCCAGCATTTT.

This clonotype was detected many times. The CDR3: CASSEGPPQHF. The CDR3, as DNA: TGTGCCAGCAGCGAAGGTCCGCCCCAGCATTTT. The chain combines TRBV12-3 or TRBV12-4 with TRBJ1-5, with D hard to call. With 6 bases removed from V and 9 bases from J, the gap between germline ends came to 9 bases. The CDR3 spans 11 residues.

Notes on this clonotype: A much larger clone sits a single nucleotide away, making a read error possible. J is TRBJ2-2 and V is TRBV6-2 or TRBV6-3, with 8 bases aligning to TRBD1. The CDR3 covers 16 residues. Per the germline V gene, CDR1 is MNHEY and CDR2 is SVGEGT. The J segment lost 1 base and the V segment lost 6 bases, leaving 7 bases of the junction unmatched. The CDR3: CASSLQGAKNTGELFF. CDR3 bases: TGTGCCAGCAGCCTCCAGGGGGCGAAGAACACCGGGGAGCTGTTTTTT.

CDR3 in amino acids: CASSSWTGSTEQYF. In DNA form, the CDR3 reads TGTGCCAGCAGCTCGTGGACAGGGTCGACTGAGCAGTACTTC. The chain carries TRBV7-8 and TRBJ2-7, with 8 bases matching TRBD1. The CDR3 has 14 residues. The V and J ends lost 4 bases and 7 bases, in that order; junction bases with no gene match: 9. Germline values: CDR1 SGHVS, CDR2 FQNEAQ.

The rearrangement joins TRBV3-1 to TRBJ2-1; either TRBD1 or TRBD2 may fit D (5 bases each). The CDR3 sequence is 15 residues long. Germline loops: CDR1 LGHDT, CDR2 YNNKEL (reference sequence). The V and J ends lost 3 bases and 11 bases respectively, with 20 bases between them. The CDR3 coding sequence is TGTGCCAGCAGCCACCGGGACCCTTCGGCACATCAGCAGTTCTTC. It translates to CASSHRDPSAHQQFF.